The next 26 T cell receptor beta chains were all read from a single sample in a study of Graves' ophthalmopathy and Graves' hyperthyroidism. For repertoire sequencing, the TCR beta CDR3 regions were amplified from RNA transcripts. An opening RT-PCR round employed HTBI primers and preceded a second-round multiplex PCR. A single record per CDR3 protein comes from TCRdb applying MiXCR to the multiplex PCR reads. The sample lists over a million distinct CDR3 sequences; about 38% were seen once. The sample consisted of peripheral blood or thyroid tissue (not recorded which). The receptor set was obtained from an adult man with Graves' hyperthyroidism.

This clonotype was seen many times. The chain carries TRBV5-6 and TRBJ1-5, with 10 nucleotides matching TRBD1. CDR1 SGHDT and CDR2 YYEEEE come from the germline V gene. The CDR3 length is 16 residues. Trimming took 0 bases from V and 6 from J; bases not matched to a gene: 6. This CDR3 is CASSLGVTGGLQPQHF. CDR3 DNA sequence: TGTGCCAGCAGCTTGGGAGTGACAGGGGGCCTTCAGCCCCAGCATTTT. Looking up the rest from reference TRBV5-6 and TRBJ1-5 gives the full variable domain: DAGVTQSPTHLIKTRGQQVTLRCSPKSGHDTVSWYQQALGQGPQFIFQYYEEEERQRGNFPDRFSGHQFPNYSSELNVNALLLGDSALYLCASSLGVTGGLQPQHFGDGTRLSIL.

The chain combines TRBV10-3 with TRBJ1-1; D is ambiguous. The V end was cut by 6 bases, the J end by 3 bases, with 8 bases between. The CDR3 extends over 12 amino acids. Germline V gene data show CDR1 as ENHRY and CDR2 as SYGVKD. In nucleotides, the CDR3 is TGTGCCATCAGGGGTTCGGACACTGAAGCTTTCTTT. As protein: CAIRGSDTEAFF.

CDR3 sequence: CASSAETGGEQYF. CDR3 DNA: TGTGCCAGCAGCGCCGAGACAGGGGGCGAGCAGTACTTC. The chain couples TRBV7-6 to TRBJ2-7, with 9 bases identical to TRBD1. V was clipped by 5 bases and J by 6 bases; unmatched bases: 5. This CDR3 spans 13 amino acids. Germline values: CDR1 SGHVS, CDR2 FNYEAQ.

This sequence joins TRBV20-1 and TRBJ2-1; 12 bases are a match to TRBD2. There are 14 residues in the CDR3. Germline CDR1 reads DFQATT; CDR2 reads SNEGSKA (reference sequence). Losses at the gene ends were 6 bases for V and 5 bases for J; bases not matched to a gene: 5. CDR3 residues: CSASWTSGDNEQFF. The CDR3, as DNA: TGCAGTGCGAGTTGGACTAGCGGGGACAATGAGCAGTTCTTC.

A word on this clonotype: Germline is not matched at one junction end, which may reflect a read error. J is TRBJ2-5 and V is TRBV10-3; D not certain. CDR3 length: 13 amino acids. Germline V gives CDR1 ENHRY, CDR2 SYGVKD. The CDR3 DNA sequence: TGTGCCACCAGTGAGCCCCCCCGGGAGACCCAGTACTTC. This encodes CATSEPPRETQYF.

This clonotype was recorded at least ten times. V gene TRBV20-1 combines with J gene TRBJ1-6; the match to TRBD1 covers 8 bases. The CDR3 consists of 14 residues. J gave up 12 bases and V 6 bases, and 13 bases lay outside the gene matches. In germline, CDR1 is DFQATT, CDR2 SNEGSKA (reference sequence). In DNA form, the CDR3 reads TGCAGTGCCACCGGGACAGGCACCATTCGACCCCTCCACTTT. This translates into CSATGTGTIRPLHF.

With respect to this clonotype: A read error is possible here, since a much larger clone lies one base away. V gene TRBV25-1 combines with J gene TRBJ1-6; perhaps TRBD1 as D (6 bases). V was cut by 4 bases and J by 8 bases, with 15 bases left in between. The CDR3 consists of 15 residues. Germline CDR1 reads MGHDK; CDR2 reads SYGVNS. The CDR3 protein is CASSVAGGHDSPLHF. The CDR3 bases are TGTGCCAGCAGTGTCGCCGGGGGACATGATTCACCCCTCCACTTT.

The gene calls are TRBV20-1 and TRBJ2-3, with 7 bases aligning to TRBD2. The CDR3 is made up of 15 amino acids. V trimming: 5 bases; J trimming: 0 bases; junction bases outside the gene matches: 8. CDR1 DFQATT and CDR2 SNEGSKA come from the germline V gene (reference sequence). This CDR3 reads CSADSLAASTDTQYF. The DNA for the CDR3 is TGCAGTGCTGACTCGCTAGCGGCTAGCACAGATACGCAGTATTTT.

Notes on this clonotype: The CDR3 end shows no conserved phenylalanine or tryptophan, and so a read error is likely. The chain employs TRBV24-1 and TRBJ1-1; D ambiguous. The length of the CDR3 is 14 residues. V was clipped by 11 bases and J by 0 bases, with 15 bases between them. CDR1 KGHDR and CDR2 SFDVKD come from the germline V gene. The CDR3 DNA follows: TGTGCCAGCCTTCCCCACCAGATGAACACTGAAGCTTTCTCT. This gives the protein CASLPHQMNTEAFS.

This clonotype was seen a handful of times. The chain recombines TRBV7-2 with TRBJ2-5; D might be TRBD2 (5 bases). From germline, CDR1 is SGHTA and CDR2 FQGNSA. The CDR3 length is 19 residues. The V end lost 5 bases, the J end lost 4 bases, and 29 bases lay between the germline ends. This CDR3 reads CASSAEGFVARGRVETQYF. The DNA of the CDR3 is TGTGCCAGCAGCGCCGAGGGTTTCGTGGCTAGAGGGAGAGTAGAGACCCAGTACTTC.

The chain links TRBV12-3 or TRBV12-4 to TRBJ1-6; tentative D call: TRBD1 (5 bases). V was shortened by 4 bases and J by 11 bases, with 21 bases between the two germline ends. The CDR3 has 16 amino acids. The CDR3 reads CASSYQGSGSKAPLHF. CDR3 coding DNA: TGTGCCAGCAGTTACCAGGGCAGCGGATCAAAGGCACCCCTCCACTTT.

This clonotype turned up a few times. J is TRBJ1-1 and V is TRBV11-2; no clear D gene. The length of the CDR3 is 14 residues. Deletions cut 3 bases from V and 6 bases from J, with 14 bases between. Per germline, CDR1 SGHAT and CDR2 FQNNGV. Here the CDR3 DNA reads TGTGCCAGCAGCTTTGATCGTCCGGCGGCTGAAGCTTTCTTT. Protein: CASSFDRPAAEAFF.

The chain employs TRBV7-2 and TRBJ1-2, with D uncertain. The CDR3 extends over 14 amino acids. Germline V gene sequence: CDR1 SGHTA, CDR2 FQGNSA. Trimming took off 5 bases at V and 8 bases at J, with 18 bases between the two ends. CDR3: CASSRTESIYGYTF. DNA of the CDR3: TGTGCCAGCAGCCGGACCGAGAGTATCTACGGCTACACCTTC.

DNA for the CDR3: TGTGCCAGCAGCTCAAACGGGGGGGATGGCTACACCTTC. Translated: CASSSNGGDGYTF. This chain uses TRBV7-6 with TRBJ1-2; D may be TRBD1 (5 bases). Germline CDR1 and CDR2: SGHVS and FNYEAQ. V was trimmed by 4 bases and J by 6 bases, leaving 12 bases between them. This CDR3 is 13 amino acids long.

A remark on this clonotype: A clone one base away is much larger, so this may be a read error. The chain uses TRBV5-1 and TRBJ2-2, with 7 bases fitting TRBD1. The CDR3 extends over 11 amino acids. Per germline, CDR1 SGHRS and CDR2 YFSETQ. The CDR3 is CASRTGWEPFF. The CDR3 nucleotides read TGCGCCAGCCGGACAGGATGGGAGCCGTTTTTT.

The chain couples TRBV7-8 to TRBJ1-3; D gene ambiguous. This CDR3 comprises 14 residues. Looked up from germline, CDR1 is SGHVS and CDR2 is FQNEAQ. V gave up 7 bases and J gave up 0 bases, with 10 bases separating them. CDR3 amino acids: CASTRMISGNTIYF. CDR3 DNA: TGTGCCAGCACCCGCATGATCTCTGGAAACACCATATATTTT.

This clonotype was detected a few times. The CDR3 nucleotides read TGTGCCAGCAGCTTTGGACGGGACCGCTACGAGCAGTACTTC. Amino acids: CASSFGRDRYEQYF. The rearrangement links TRBV7-9 to TRBJ2-7; either TRBD1 or TRBD2 may supply D (5 bases each). V lost 3 bases and J lost 3, with 12 bases in between. Germline V lookup: CDR1 SEHNR, CDR2 FQNEAQ (reference sequence). The CDR3 is made up of 14 amino acids.

This chain links TRBV7-2 with TRBJ1-5, with D unclear. From germline, CDR1 is SGHTA and CDR2 FQGNSA. The CDR3 contains 14 residues. V shed 0 bases and J shed 7 bases, with 10 bases lying between them. CDR3 coding DNA: TGTGCCAGCAGCTTAGCAGGAGGTGTACAGCCCCAGCATTTT. Amino acids: CASSLAGGVQPQHF.

The chain links TRBV29-1 to TRBJ2-7; 7 nucleotides agree with TRBD1. The germline V gene encodes CDR1 SQVTM and CDR2 ANQGSEA. The CDR3 has 12 amino acids. Trimming at V came to 8 bases and at J to 2 bases, leaving 6 bases not matched to a gene. CDR3 region: CSSRTGPYEQYF. The CDR3 DNA reads as TGCAGCTCCCGGACAGGTCCCTACGAGCAGTACTTC.

Many counts were recorded for this clonotype. The CDR3 loop reads CASSRRGQGEETQYF. The CDR3 nucleotides are TGTGCCAGCAGCCGAAGAGGACAGGGCGAAGAGACCCAGTACTTC. This chain uses TRBV2 with TRBJ2-5, with 8 bases matching TRBD1. This CDR3 has 15 residues. Germline V gives CDR1 SNHLY, CDR2 FYNNEI. With 6 bases clipped from V and 3 bases from J, the junction kept 9 bases outside the gene matches.

This clonotype was observed a handful of times. The V gene is TRBV5-1, the J gene TRBJ1-2; 7 bases fit TRBD1. The trim removed 4 bases at V and 2 bases at J, leaving 11 bases unmatched. From germline, CDR1 is SGHRS and CDR2 YFSETQ. The CDR3 length is 16 residues. The CDR3 DNA is TGCGCCAGCAGCCTTGGGCTCCTGACAGGGAACTATGGCTACACCTTC. Translating it yields CASSLGLLTGNYGYTF.

There are a few counts of this clonotype. An end of the junction does not agree with germline; a read error may underlie this. The gene calls are TRBV5-1 and TRBJ1-1, with 9 bases that match TRBD1. Germline CDR1 and CDR2: SGHRS and YFSETQ. This CDR3 is built from 14 residues. This chain's CDR3 is CASSVDRGRTEAFF. The CDR3 DNA reads TGTGCCAGCAGCGTAGACAGGGGGAGGACTGAAGCTTTCTTT.

The chain joins TRBV28 to TRBJ1-4; possible D gene TRBD1, 5 bases. V was clipped by 1 base and J by 0 bases, with 18 bases between them. The CDR3 consists of 19 residues. CDR1 and CDR2 from the germline V gene are MDHEN and SYDVKM. As DNA, the CDR3 is TGTGCCAGCAGTTTATATAGACAGCCTGAGGGGTCAACTAATGAAAAACTGTTTTTT. It codes for CASSLYRQPEGSTNEKLFF.

This clonotype was recorded a few times. A single base separates this from a much larger clone, so it may be a read error. V and J are TRBV12-3 or TRBV12-4 and TRBJ2-5; the D gene is possibly TRBD1 (5 bases). The CDR3 runs 12 residues. CDR3 in amino acids: CVSSRQQGTQYF. The CDR3 region has the DNA TGTGTCAGCAGTCGACAGCAGGGGACCCAGTACTTC.

This clonotype was found a few times. This chain joins TRBV5-5 and TRBJ1-1; D remains ambiguous. The CDR3 runs to 15 residues. Germline V gene lookup returns CDR1 SGHKS and CDR2 YYEKEE (reference sequence). Between the trimmed V and J ends, which lost 0 bases and 5 bases, there was a span of 14 bases. DNA for the CDR3: TGTGCCAGCAGCTTGGGACCACCGGGCTGGACTGAAGCTTTCTTT. Translated, it gives CASSLGPPGWTEAFF.

This clonotype showed up many times. V and J are TRBV2 and TRBJ1-5; D is uncertain. Germline V gene data show CDR1 as SNHLY and CDR2 as FYNNEI. Trimming removed 7 bases at V and 4 bases at J, with 8 bases between. The CDR3 has 12 amino acids. The CDR3 reads CASTEGNQPQHF. CDR3 nucleotide sequence: TGTGCCAGCACGGAGGGTAATCAGCCCCAGCATTTT.